This TCR beta chain was captured in a study of beta chain features in type 1 diabetes. Every isolated RNA sample was fully reverse transcribed, so sequencing captured expressed TCRB transcripts. Clones were read by immunoSEQ multiplex PCR, and TCRdb kept only the in-frame ones, dropping some. The repertoire holds about 620,000 clones, roughly 15% seen once, with about 0.086% in the top ten. Looked up from germline, CDR1 is MDHEN and CDR2 is SYDVKM. The CDR3 consists of 16 residues. V lost 6 bases, J lost 4 bases, and 10 bases stayed unmatched. Sequencing was performed on naive CD4+ T cells from blood. The rearrangement uses TRBV28 and TRBJ1-1; 11 nucleotides align to TRBD1. This receptor was identified in a young man in good health. The CDR3 reads CASRGQGAGLSTEAFF. CDR3 in DNA: TGTGCCAGCAGAGGACAGGGGGCAGGTTTGAGCACTGAAGCTTTCTTT.